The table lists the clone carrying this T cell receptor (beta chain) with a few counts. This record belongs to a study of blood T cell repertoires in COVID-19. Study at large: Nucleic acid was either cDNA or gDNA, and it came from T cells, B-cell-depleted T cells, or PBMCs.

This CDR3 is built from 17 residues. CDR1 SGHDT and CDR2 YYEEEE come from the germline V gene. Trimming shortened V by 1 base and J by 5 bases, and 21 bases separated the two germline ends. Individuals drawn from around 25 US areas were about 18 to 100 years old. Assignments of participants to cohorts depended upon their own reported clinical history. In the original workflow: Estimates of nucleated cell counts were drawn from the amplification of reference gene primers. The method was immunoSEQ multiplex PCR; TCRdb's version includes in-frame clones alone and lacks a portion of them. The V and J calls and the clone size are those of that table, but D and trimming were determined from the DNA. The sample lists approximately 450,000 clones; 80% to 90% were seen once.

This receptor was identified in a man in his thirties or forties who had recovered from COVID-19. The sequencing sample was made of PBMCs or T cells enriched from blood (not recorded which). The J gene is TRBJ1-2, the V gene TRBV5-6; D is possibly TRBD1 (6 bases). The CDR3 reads CASSLWQVLFRGYGYTF. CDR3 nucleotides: TGTGCCAGCAGCTTGTGGCAGGTACTCTTCAGGGGATATGGCTACACCTTC.